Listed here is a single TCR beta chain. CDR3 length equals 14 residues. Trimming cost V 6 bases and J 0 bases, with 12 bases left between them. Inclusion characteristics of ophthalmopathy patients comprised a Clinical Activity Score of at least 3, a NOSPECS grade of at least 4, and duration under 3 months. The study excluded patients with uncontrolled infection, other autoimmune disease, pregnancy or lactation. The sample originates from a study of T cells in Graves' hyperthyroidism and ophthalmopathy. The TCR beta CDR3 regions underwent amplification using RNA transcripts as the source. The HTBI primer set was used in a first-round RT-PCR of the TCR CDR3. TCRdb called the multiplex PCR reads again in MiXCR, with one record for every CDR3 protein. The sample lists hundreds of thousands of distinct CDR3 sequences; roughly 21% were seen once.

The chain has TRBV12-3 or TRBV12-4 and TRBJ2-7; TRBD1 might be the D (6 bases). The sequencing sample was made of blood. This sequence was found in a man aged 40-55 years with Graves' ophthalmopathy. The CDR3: CASRRGQNSYEQYF. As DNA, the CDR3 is TGTGCCAGCAGGCGTGGACAGAACTCCTACGAGCAGTACTTC.